This record concerns one T cell receptor beta chain sequence. The CDR3 consists of 15 residues. The V and J ends lost 2 bases and 3 bases, in that order; junction bases with no gene match: 8. CDR1 and CDR2 from the germline V gene are SGDLS and YYNGEE. The data were obtained in a study of blood T cell repertoires in COVID-19. Across the study: T cells, B-cell-depleted T cells, or PBMCs provided the cDNA or gDNA that served as material.

This table comes from immunoSEQ multiplex PCR, and its TCRdb copy is limited to in-frame clones, with some not included. Here the sample spans 150,000 to 200,000 clones, 84% being singletons. Membership in each cohort depended on participant-reported clinical history. The sequence was collected from a woman in her twenties or thirties who had been exposed to COVID-19. Sequenced: PBMCs or T cells enriched from blood (not recorded which). The chain joins TRBV9 to TRBJ2-7, with 7 bases aligning to TRBD1. CDR3 protein: CASSVGDSHFYEQYF. DNA for the CDR3: TGTGCCAGCAGCGTCGGGGACAGCCATTTCTACGAGCAGTACTTC.